Listed below are T cell receptor beta chains from one sample, sequenced in a study of identical twins. TCRdb used MiXCR to reprocess the 5' RACE reads, holding one entry per CDR3 protein. The data hold 1,800,000 or so distinct CDR3 sequences, with more than 30% observed a single time. The sample comprised cord blood. The receptors come from a newborn girl in good health. CDR3s include the opening cysteine and the closing phenylalanine or tryptophan. The order of the fields is D gene, V gene, CDR3 length, clone size, J gene, CDR3 DNA, CDR3 protein. D genes are given only for firm matches. The size entry is marked missing in some rows and otherwise reads once, few, many or a size class.

-,TRBV7-2,16,-,TRBJ2-2,TGTGCCATCAGCTTAGCCAGGGGGGGTGGCACCGGGGAGCTGTTTTTT,CAISLARGGGTGELFF
-,TRBV27,14,-,TRBJ2-2,TGTGCCAGCAGTCCGGGAATCTACACCGGGGAGCTGTTTTTT,CASSPGIYTGELFF
-,TRBV27,15,few,TRBJ2-1,TGTGCCAGCAGTTTGAGTAGCTTCTCCTACAATGAGCAGTTCTTC,CASSLSSFSYNEQFF
-,TRBV5-1,15,few,TRBJ2-1,TGCGCCAGCAGCTTACCTAGCGAGGGGTACAATGAGCAGTTCTTC,CASSLPSEGYNEQFF
-,TRBV20-1,14,-,TRBJ2-7,TGCAGTGCTCTTAGCAGGCTTAGCTCCTACGAGCAGTACTTC,CSALSRLSSYEQYF
TRBD1,TRBV5-1,14,-,TRBJ2-1,TGCGCCAGCAGCTCCGGGACAGGCCAAGAGACCCAGTTCTTC,CASSSGTGQETQFF
TRBD1,TRBV2,13,few,TRBJ2-5,TGTGCCAGCAGTCTCTTGACAGGGGAGGAGCAGTACTTC,CASSLLTGEEQYF
TRBD2,TRBV15,16,few,TRBJ2-1,TGTGCCACCAGCAGAGATCGACTAGCGGGATTAAATGAGCAGTTCTTC,CATSRDRLAGLNEQFF
-,TRBV29-1,15,many,TRBJ2-7,TGCAGCGTTGCCCGAGTCGGCCTAGCAGATTACGAGCAGTACTTC,CSVARVGLADYEQYF
-,TRBV7-9,16,many,TRBJ1-2,TGTGCCAGCAGCTTACCCAACCAGGGAGCTAACTATGGCTACACCTTC,CASSLPNQGANYGYTF
-,TRBV15,18,-,TRBJ2-3,TGTGCCACCAGCAGAGATTACCTCTTTTCGCGGAATACAGATACGCAGTATTTT,CATSRDYLFSRNTDTQYF
TRBD1,TRBV5-1,14,many,TRBJ1-2,TGTGCCAGCAGTTTAGGCCAGGGGGTCTATGGCTACACCTTC,CASSLGQGVYGYTF
TRBD2,TRBV20-1,14,-,TRBJ2-7,TGCAGTGCTCCTTACGTTAGCGGGAGCTGCGAGCAGTACTTC,CSAPYVSGSCEQYF
-,TRBV20-1,13,few,TRBJ2-4,TGCAGTGCCAACCGACCAGGCCAAAACATTCAGTACTTC,CSANRPGQNIQYF
-,TRBV6-1,13,-,TRBJ1-1,TGTGCCAGCAGCGCCTTTGGATACACTGAAGCTTTCTTT,CASSAFGYTEAFF
-,TRBV4-2,15,-,TRBJ2-2,TGTGCCAGCAGCCAAGGCGGGCCCGGCACCGGGGAGCTGTTTTTT,CASSQGGPGTGELFF
-,TRBV5-1,17,few,TRBJ2-7,TGCGCCAGCAGCTTGGCGGGCATCCCCCGCTATTCCTACGAGCAGTACTTC,CASSLAGIPRYSYEQYF
-,TRBV12-3/TRBV12-4,13,-,TRBJ2-7,TGTGCCAGCAGTCCCTGGTTCGGTCCCGAGCAGTACTTC,CASSPWFGPEQYF
-,TRBV12-5,15,-,TRBJ2-1,TGTGCTAGTGGTTTGGTACTGGGAGCGGAGAATGAGCAGTTCTTC,CASGLVLGAENEQFF
-,TRBV9,12,-,TRBJ1-1,TGTGCCAGCAGCGCGGATAACACTGAAGCTTTCTTT,CASSADNTEAFF
TRBD2,TRBV11-1,22,few,TRBJ2-1,TGTGCCAGCAGCTCCCCGAGGAGGGGTAGGGGACTAGCGGGAGGGCCGGAATATGAGCAGTTCTTC,CASSSPRRGRGLAGGPEYEQFF
-,TRBV15,16,few,TRBJ2-3,TGTGCCACCAGCAGAGAGTCGAGGTTCCTCACAGATACGCAGTATTTT,CATSRESRFLTDTQYF
TRBD2,TRBV7-2,17,-,TRBJ2-4,TGTGCCAGCAGCTTAAACGCCGGACTAGCGGGGGGCAATGAGCAGTACTTC,CASSLNAGLAGGNEQYF
-,TRBV5-1,15,many,TRBJ2-1,TGCGCCAGCAGCTTAGGCGGACGGACCTACAATGAGCAGTTCTTC,CASSLGGRTYNEQFF
TRBD1,TRBV9,13,few,TRBJ2-1,TGTGCCAGCAGCGTAGCCAGAGGACAGGGTCAGTTCTTC,CASSVARGQGQFF
-,TRBV10-3,18,-,TRBJ1-2,TGTGCCATCAGCCGCCAGGGGCGCATGTCCTCCCTAGACTATGGCTACACCTTC,CAISRQGRMSSLDYGYTF
-,TRBV11-2,12,-,TRBJ1-1,TGTGCCAGCAGCTTTGTAGGGGTTGAAGCTTTCTTT,CASSFVGVEAFF
-,TRBV5-1,16,-,TRBJ1-1,TGCGCCAGCAGCTTTCGTCTCCGGGGCGTTAACACTGAAGCTTTCTTT,CASSFRLRGVNTEAFF
-,TRBV29-1,15,-,TRBJ2-3,TGCAGCGTTGCCAGTCTGACGGGGGTCGGGGATACGCAGTATTTT,CSVASLTGVGDTQYF
-,TRBV18,15,-,TRBJ2-7,TGTGCCAGCTCTCCTCCCTTAAACCTATACAATGAGCAGTACTTC,CASSPPLNLYNEQYF
-,TRBV5-1,12,many,TRBJ2-3,TGCGCCAGCAGCTATGCCACAGATACGCAGTATTTT,CASSYATDTQYF
-,TRBV7-4,15,-,TRBJ1-2,TGTGCCAGCAGCTTACAGAGACGGATCCTTTCCGGCTACACCTTC,CASSLQRRILSGYTF
TRBD1,TRBV11-2,17,-,TRBJ2-5,TGTGCCAGCAGCTCGAAACAGGGGGTCTCGTACCAAGAGACCCAGTACTTC,CASSSKQGVSYQETQYF
TRBD1,TRBV18,14,few,TRBJ2-4,TGTGCCAGCTCACTCGGACAGGGATTTGGCATTCAGTACTTC,CASSLGQGFGIQYF
-,TRBV25-1,12,-,TRBJ2-1,TGTGCCAGCATAAACAGGGTCGAGACCCAGTTCTTC,CASINRVETQFF
TRBD1,TRBV5-1,18,-,TRBJ2-1,TGCGCCAGCAGCTTGGCCTATGGCGCACAGGGGTCCTACAATGAGCAGTTCTTC,CASSLAYGAQGSYNEQFF
TRBD2,TRBV27,16,-,TRBJ2-1,TGTGCCAGCAGTTTAACCGCTGCGGGGGGGCTCAATGAGCAGTTCTTC,CASSLTAAGGLNEQFF
-,TRBV27,16,few,TRBJ2-5,TGTGCCAGCAGTTCAGGGAGAGGAAGGCCGGAAGAGACCCAGTACTTC,CASSSGRGRPEETQYF
TRBD2,TRBV20-1,15,-,TRBJ2-3,TGCAGTGCCGGGGGAATGGCTAGCGGGTTAGATACGCAGTATTTT,CSAGGMASGLDTQYF
-,TRBV12-3/TRBV12-4,17,-,TRBJ2-3,TGTGCCAGCACCACCCGTCGGGGGCGACCTAGCACAGATACGCAGTATTTT,CASTTRRGRPSTDTQYF
-,TRBV10-3,14,-,TRBJ1-1,TGTGCCATTAGGCGAGGGGGTTTGAACACTGAAGCTTTCTTT,CAIRRGGLNTEAFF
-,TRBV21-1,15,few,TRBJ2-3,TGTGCCAGCAGCAAAGGGGGACGGGGGGCAGATACGCAGTATTTT,CASSKGGRGADTQYF
-,TRBV25-1,14,few,TRBJ2-1,TGTGCCAGCAGTGTGGGACACCCATACAATGAGCAGTTCTTC,CASSVGHPYNEQFF
TRBD1,TRBV18,16,-,TRBJ1-2,TGTGCCAGCTCACCCGTCCCGGGACAGGGGGGCTATGGCTACACCTTC,CASSPVPGQGGYGYTF
-,TRBV20-1,15,-,TRBJ2-1,TGCAGTGCTAGCACGGGGGCCAACTCCTACAATGAGCAGTTCTTC,CSASTGANSYNEQFF
-,TRBV6-1,15,-,TRBJ1-5,TGTGCCAGCAGTGATAGAGGTCAGGGCAATCAGCCCCAGCATTTT,CASSDRGQGNQPQHF
TRBD1,TRBV28,18,-,TRBJ2-4,TGTGCCAGCAGGACAGGGGGCCAGGGGGGCTTAGCCAAAAACATTCAGTACTTC,CASRTGGQGGLAKNIQYF